The present TCR beta chain was sequenced within a study of cytomegalovirus exposure and HLA in healthy donors. The germline CDR1 and CDR2 sequences are ENHRY and SYGVKD. CDR3 length: 18 amino acids. V dropped 0 bases and J dropped 7 bases, with 24 bases sitting between them. Amplification used 60 Vbeta primers and 13 Jbeta primers. Sequencing was performed with immunoSEQ multiplex PCR; in TCRdb, only in-frame clones are kept and a portion is missing. The repertoire shows 200,000 to 250,000 clones; the top ten hold roughly 0.98%. General observations from the study: Sequences of the TCR beta chain were said to predict the HLA-A and HLA-B alleles of most subjects accurately. In a later analysis, across HLA loci, associated TCR counts were highest for DRB1, lowest for HLA-C.

In regard to this clone: Its specificity is not known. Additional DNA sequences in this sample encode the identical CDR3.

The sample taken for sequencing was PBMCs. This receptor was identified in a woman under 40 in good health and CMV-seropositive. V is TRBV10-3 and J is TRBJ1-2, with D possibly TRBD1 on 5 matching bases. The CDR3, as DNA: TGTGCCATCAGTGAGTCGATGGGCAGGCACAAAAACGGGGGTGGCTACACCTTC. It specifies CAISESMGRHKNGGGYTF.